One and the same sample provided the 22 T cell receptor beta chains below, sequenced in a study of T cells in Graves' hyperthyroidism and ophthalmopathy. The TCR beta CDR3 regions underwent amplification using RNA transcripts as the source. The study used the HTBI primer set for a first-round RT-PCR of the TCR CDR3. TCRdb ran MiXCR on the multiplex PCR reads and lists one entry per CDR3 protein. The sample lists fewer than 650,000 distinct CDR3 sequences; 14% were seen once. The sequencing input was blood. All receptors derive from a woman aged 18-29 years with Graves' ophthalmopathy.

This clonotype has just one count. Lacking the conserved final phenylalanine or tryptophan, this CDR3 likely reflects a read error. Here the CDR3 reads CASSQELATDTQYL. The CDR3 DNA reads TGCGCCAGCAGCCAAGAACTAGCCACAGATACGCAGTATCTT. The chain has TRBV4-3 and TRBJ2-3; tentatively, D is TRBD2 (6 bases). This CDR3 has 14 amino acids. Trimming removed 0 bases at V and 2 bases at J, with 6 bases between. Germline assignment: CDR1 LGHNA and CDR2 YSLEER.

The chain recombines TRBV4-1 with TRBJ1-4; D is possibly TRBD1 (5 bases). CDR1 and CDR2 from the germline V gene are MGHRA and YSYEKL. The CDR3 is 16 residues long. V shed 4 bases and J shed 1 base, with 13 bases lying between them. CDR3 DNA: TGCGCCAGCAGCCGGACCAGGGTGCTAACTAATGAAAAACTGTTTTTT. This sequence encodes CASSRTRVLTNEKLFF.

The rearrangement uses TRBV30 and TRBJ2-2; D gene unclear. Trimming pared 4 bases from V and 10 bases from J, leaving 19 bases between. The CDR3 has 14 residues. The germline V gene encodes CDR1 GTSNPN and CDR2 SVGIG (reference sequence). The CDR3 DNA reads as TGTGCCTGGAAAGGTCCAGAATGGGATTCGGAGCTGTTTTTT. This sequence encodes CAWKGPEWDSELFF.

This chain uses TRBV4-1 with TRBJ2-1; D call uncertain. Trimming removed 4 bases from V and 7 bases from J, with 11 bases in between. Germline V gene sequence: CDR1 MGHRA, CDR2 YSYEKL. The CDR3 runs 13 residues. In nucleotides, the CDR3 is TGCGCCAGCAGCCTTGAGTTAGGGAATGAGCAGTTCTTC. The encoded protein is CASSLELGNEQFF.

In this sample, this clonotype turned up many times. This chain links TRBV7-2 with TRBJ1-6; D is uncertain. Trimming removed 4 bases from V and 7 bases from J, with 11 bases in between. This CDR3 region has 14 residues. Per the germline V gene, CDR1 is SGHTA and CDR2 is FQGNSA. CDR3 amino acids: CASSYTPGNSPLHF. In DNA form, the CDR3 reads TGTGCCAGCAGCTACACGCCAGGAAATTCACCCCTCCACTTT.

This clonotype has ten or more counts. The chain couples TRBV30 to TRBJ2-7; TRBD1 or TRBD2 may be the D gene (5 bases each). The germline gives CDR1 GTSNPN, CDR2 SVGIG (reference sequence). V lost 2 bases and J 2 bases, leaving 13 bases between the germline ends. There are 14 residues in the CDR3. The CDR3 loop reads CAWSLSPGPYEQYF. The DNA of the CDR3 is TGTGCCTGGAGTCTCTCACCGGGGCCCTACGAGCAGTACTTC.

In the case of this clonotype: The germline gene is not matched at one end of the junction; a read error may be the cause. This sequence joins TRBV29-1 and TRBJ1-1, with D possibly matching TRBD1 (5 bases). This CDR3 is built from 8 residues. Germline V lookup: CDR1 SQVTM, CDR2 ANQGSEA. This CDR3 is CSVERGLF. The CDR3 DNA is TGCAGCGTTGAAAGGGGCCTCTTT.

The table lists this clonotype with a few counts. V gene TRBV19 combines with J gene TRBJ1-1; 7 bases are shared with TRBD1. J lost 5 bases, V lost 5 bases, and 11 bases had no gene match. Per the germline V gene, CDR1 is LNHDA and CDR2 is SQIVND (reference sequence). The CDR3 is made up of 15 amino acids. In DNA, the CDR3 is TGTGCCAGTAGTCCACTGACAGGGTCGGATACTGAAGCTTTCTTT. Protein: CASSPLTGSDTEAFF.

This clonotype turned up a few times. The chain uses TRBV6-1 and TRBJ2-7; tentative D call: TRBD2 (5 bases). Germline CDR1 reads MNHNS; CDR2 reads SASEGT. The CDR3 extends over 13 amino acids. The germline V and J ends were trimmed by 8 bases and 4 bases, with 15 bases remaining between them. CDR3 in DNA: TGTGCCAGCTCCCTCGCGGGCAAATACGAGCAGTACTTC. Its translation: CASSLAGKYEQYF.

J is TRBJ2-7 and V is TRBV7-2, with 8 nucleotides matching TRBD1. The germline CDR1 and CDR2 sequences are SGHTA and FQGNSA. V lost 5 bases and J lost 4; bases outside the gene matches: 7. This CDR3 has 14 amino acids. CDR3 loop: CASSEPGQAYEQYF. CDR3 DNA sequence: TGTGCCAGCAGCGAGCCGGGACAGGCGTACGAGCAGTACTTC.

Many counts were recorded for this clonotype. The rearrangement uses TRBV27 and TRBJ1-1; TRBD1 aligns across 7 bases. Germline CDR1 reads MNHEY; CDR2 reads SMNVEV (reference sequence). With V trimmed by 4 bases and J by 4 bases, 27 bases remained unmatched. The CDR3 is 21 amino acids. This CDR3 reads CASSWSQGPLQRSKAITEAFF. In DNA, the CDR3 is TGTGCCAGCAGTTGGTCACAGGGGCCATTACAGAGATCAAAGGCGATCACTGAAGCTTTCTTT.

This clonotype has at least ten counts. The gene calls are TRBV2 and TRBJ2-1, with 7 bases lining up with TRBD2. The CDR3 has 13 residues. Germline CDR1 reads SNHLY; CDR2 reads FYNNEI. V trimming: 4 bases; J trimming: 8 bases; junction bases outside the gene matches: 5. The CDR3 is CASSGLARDEQFF. CDR3 sequence (DNA): TGTGCCAGCAGTGGACTAGCTCGGGATGAGCAGTTCTTC.

The table lists this clonotype with many counts. The chain is built from TRBV20-1 and TRBJ2-1, with 7 bases fitting TRBD2. The CDR3 covers 16 residues. V dropped 0 bases and J dropped 8; count of bases not matched to a gene: 13. Germline values: CDR1 DFQATT, CDR2 SNEGSKA (reference sequence). This CDR3 is CSAREVAAWGRDEQFF. The CDR3 bases are TGCAGTGCTAGAGAGGTGGCGGCCTGGGGGAGGGATGAGCAGTTCTTC.

This clonotype has ten or more counts. The rearrangement joins TRBV13 to TRBJ1-2, with 9 nucleotides matching TRBD1. CDR3 size: 15 residues. J gave up 4 bases and V 1 base, and 4 bases lay outside the gene matches. Germline V lookup: CDR1 PRHDT, CDR2 FYEKMQ (reference sequence). Written as DNA, the CDR3 is TGTGCCAGCAGCTTAGAGGACAGGGGATCCTATGGCTACACCTTC. This codes for CASSLEDRGSYGYTF.

The sample holds a few counts of this clonotype. In this CDR3 the conserved last residue, phenylalanine or tryptophan, is missing, so a read error is likely. This chain joins TRBV6-1 and TRBJ2-7; 10 bases map to TRBD1. The germline V gene has CDR1 MNHNS and CDR2 SASEGT. This CDR3 is 17 amino acids long. J lost 3 bases, V lost 5 bases, and 13 bases had no gene match. CDR3 protein: CASSFTRSRTGGYEQYL. The DNA of the CDR3 is TGTGCCAGCAGTTTTACTCGGAGCAGGACAGGGGGCTACGAGCAGTACCTC.

This clonotype was seen ten or more times. This chain joins TRBV3-1 and TRBJ1-1; 9 bases match TRBD1. Germline V lookup: CDR1 LGHDT, CDR2 YNNKEL (reference sequence). CDR3 size: 15 residues. J lost 1 base, V lost 6 bases, and 6 bases had no gene match. The CDR3 DNA reads as TGTGCCAGCAGGTTTACAGGGGGCGCGAACACTGAAGCTTTCTTT. Its protein is CASRFTGGANTEAFF.

The chain carries TRBV3-1 and TRBJ2-5; D is perhaps TRBD2 (8 bases). Trimming stripped 4 bases from V and 5 bases from J, with 20 bases between. The CDR3 has 16 residues. The V gene's germline CDR1 is LGHDT and CDR2 YNNKEL (reference sequence). CDR3 residues: CASSLSGTRGRETQYF. The CDR3, as DNA: TGTGCCAGCAGCCTTTCCGGGACTAGGGGGCGGGAGACCCAGTACTTC.

In nucleotides, the CDR3 is TGCGCCAGCAGCATTAGCGGGAGTGGGGGCAATGAGCAGTTCTTC. It is translated as CASSISGSGGNEQFF. The gene calls are TRBV5-1 and TRBJ2-1; 9 nucleotides match TRBD2. Germline CDR1 and CDR2: SGHRS and YFSETQ. Trimming at V came to 4 bases and at J to 6 bases, leaving 8 bases not matched to a gene. The CDR3 has 15 amino acids.

The chain carries TRBV7-6 and TRBJ2-3, with D hard to call. Trimming stripped 2 bases from V and 3 bases from J, with 12 bases between. CDR1 SGHVS and CDR2 FNYEAQ come from the germline V gene. The CDR3 contains 15 residues. The CDR3 DNA reads as TGTGCCAGCAGCTTAAAACGGGCCCGGACAGATACGCAGTATTTT. Translating gives CASSLKRARTDTQYF.

This clonotype was seen many times. The V call is TRBV20-1, the J call TRBJ1-2, with 10 bases fitting TRBD1. The CDR3 has 16 amino acids. With 6 bases clipped from V and 0 bases from J, the junction kept 10 bases outside the gene matches. Germline CDR1 is DFQATT and CDR2 is SNEGSKA (reference sequence). The CDR3 nucleotides are TGCAGTGCCCGCGGGGACAGGGGCATAACTAACTATGGCTACACCTTC. It is translated as CSARGDRGITNYGYTF.

This clonotype was counted ten times or more. V usage is TRBV28 and J usage is TRBJ1-2; possibly TRBD1 for D (6 bases). Germline V gives CDR1 MDHEN, CDR2 SYDVKM. The V gene lost 5 bases and the J gene lost 4 bases, with 14 bases spanning the gap. The CDR3 is 14 residues long. CDR3 sequence reads: CASSATDRTYGYTF. In DNA form, the CDR3 reads TGTGCCAGCAGTGCAACCGACAGGACCTATGGCTACACCTTC.

This clonotype was counted only a few times. The V and J genes are TRBV12-3 or TRBV12-4 and TRBJ1-5; D unclear. V dropped 1 base and J dropped 1 base, with 14 bases sitting between them. The CDR3 sequence is 17 residues long. CDR3 coding DNA: TGTGCCAGCAGTTTAGGGGCTGGGTCGGGGAGCAATCAGCCCCAGCATTTT. Translation: CASSLGAGSGSNQPQHF.